This T cell receptor beta chain was found in a study of T-cell memory formation after mild COVID-19. Study at large: Largely, TCR clusters stayed within a single donor. Study-wide results and limits: In pre-infection memory, a portion of responding clones appeared, which suggested that cross-reactive memory joined.

Constant-segment primers and 5'RACE yielded cDNA libraries for TCR alpha and TCR beta, each carrying sample barcodes and UMIs. Using its own MiXCR run on the 5' RACE reads, TCRdb lists one record per CDR3 protein. This sample carries about 500,000 distinct CDR3 sequences, roughly 20% of them seen once, and the ten largest clones take approximately 13%. The V and J ends lost 4 bases and 2 bases, in that order; junction bases with no gene match: 15. The germline V gene encodes CDR1 SGHRS and CDR2 YFSETQ. CDR3 size: 20 residues. Details on this clonotype: The antigen remains unidentified.

What was sequenced was PBMCs or a T cell subset sorted from them (not recorded which). V usage is TRBV5-1 and J usage is TRBJ2-5; 15 bases fit TRBD2. This TCR came from an adult woman who had mild COVID-19 (a few samples of this study predate the infection). Cell type and time point are not known. CDR3 sequence: CASSPGLAGGRRGHQETQYF. As DNA, the CDR3 is TGCGCCAGCAGCCCGGGACTAGCGGGGGGCCGACGGGGTCATCAAGAGACCCAGTACTTC.